This T cell receptor (beta chain) originates from a study of blood T cell repertoires in COVID-19. Study-level background: Sites across the United States, Italy and Spain contributed samples from acute and convalescent COVID-19. Sample material is recorded as cDNA or gDNA derived from T cells, B-cell-depleted T cells, or PBMCs.

Seattle researchers signed up patients amid active infection and tracked them longitudinally. The authors' processing: How many nucleated cells were present was estimated from reference gene primer amplification. Clones were read by immunoSEQ multiplex PCR, and TCRdb kept only the in-frame ones, dropping some. D and trimming were read from the DNA, whereas the V and J calls and clone size are those reported in that table. The sample consists of some 150,000 clones, approximately 83% of them appearing once. CDR1 is SEHNR, CDR2 FQNEAQ, per germline (reference sequence). V dropped 5 bases and J dropped 4; count of bases not matched to a gene: 13. This CDR3 spans 16 amino acids.

The TCR originated in a woman aged 55-70 years with COVID-19, enrolled during active disease. The rearrangement joins TRBV7-9 to TRBJ1-2; TRBD1 aligns across 7 bases. The sample taken for sequencing was peripheral blood. DNA for the CDR3: TGTGCCAGCAGCCAAGGAGGGGGCCTGAAGTTCTATGGCTACACCTTC. Translated: CASSQGGGLKFYGYTF.